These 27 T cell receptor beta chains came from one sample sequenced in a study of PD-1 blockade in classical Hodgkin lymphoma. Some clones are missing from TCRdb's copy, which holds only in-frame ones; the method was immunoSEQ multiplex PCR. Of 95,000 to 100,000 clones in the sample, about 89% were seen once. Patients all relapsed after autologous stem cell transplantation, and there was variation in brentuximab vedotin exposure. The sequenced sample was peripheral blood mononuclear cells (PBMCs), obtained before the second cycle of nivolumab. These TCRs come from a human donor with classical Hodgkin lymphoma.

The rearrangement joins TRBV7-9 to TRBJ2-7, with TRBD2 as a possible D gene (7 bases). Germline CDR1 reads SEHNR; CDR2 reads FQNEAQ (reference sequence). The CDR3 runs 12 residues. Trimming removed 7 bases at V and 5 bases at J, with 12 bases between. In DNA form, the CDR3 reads TGTGCCAGCAATGGGGGGGGCCACGAGCAGTACTTC. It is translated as CASNGGGHEQYF.

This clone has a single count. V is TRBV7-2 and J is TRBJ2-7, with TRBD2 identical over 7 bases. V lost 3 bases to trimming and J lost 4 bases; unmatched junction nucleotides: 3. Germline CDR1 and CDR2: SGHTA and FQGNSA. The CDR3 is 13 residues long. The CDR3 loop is CASSLGGLYEQYF. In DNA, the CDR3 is TGTGCCAGCAGCTTGGGGGGGTTATACGAGCAGTACTTC.

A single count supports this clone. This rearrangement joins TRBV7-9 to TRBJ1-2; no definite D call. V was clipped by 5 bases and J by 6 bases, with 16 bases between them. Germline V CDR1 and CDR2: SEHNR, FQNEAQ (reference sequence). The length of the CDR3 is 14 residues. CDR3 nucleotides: TGTGCCAGCAGCGCCGTTGTCCGGAGCGATGGCTACACCTTC. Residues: CASSAVVRSDGYTF.

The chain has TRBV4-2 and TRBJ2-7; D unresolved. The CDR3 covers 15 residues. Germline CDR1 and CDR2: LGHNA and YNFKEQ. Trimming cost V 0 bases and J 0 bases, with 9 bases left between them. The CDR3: CASSQEAQSSYEQYF. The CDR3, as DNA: TGTGCCAGCAGCCAAGAAGCCCAAAGCTCCTACGAGCAGTACTTC.

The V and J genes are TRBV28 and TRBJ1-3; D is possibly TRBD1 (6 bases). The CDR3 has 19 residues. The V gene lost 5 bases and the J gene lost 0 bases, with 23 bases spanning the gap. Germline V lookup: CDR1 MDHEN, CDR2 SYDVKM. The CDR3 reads CASSLTGLIQQRSGNTIYF. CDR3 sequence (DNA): TGTGCCAGCAGTCTTACAGGGCTGATTCAACAACGCTCTGGAAACACCATATATTTT.

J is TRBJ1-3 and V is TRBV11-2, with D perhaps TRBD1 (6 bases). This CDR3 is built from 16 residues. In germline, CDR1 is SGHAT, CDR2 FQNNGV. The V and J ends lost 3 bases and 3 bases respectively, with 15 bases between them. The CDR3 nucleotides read TGTGCCAGCAGCTTTAGAGCCAGGGGAAGTGGAAACACCATATATTTT. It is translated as CASSFRARGSGNTIYF.

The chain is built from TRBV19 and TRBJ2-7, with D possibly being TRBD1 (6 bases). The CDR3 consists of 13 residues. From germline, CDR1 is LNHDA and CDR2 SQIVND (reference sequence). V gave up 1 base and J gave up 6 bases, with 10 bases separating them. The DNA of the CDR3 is TGTGCCAGTAGTATAGTACAGGGCCGCGAGCAGTACTTC. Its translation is CASSIVQGREQYF.

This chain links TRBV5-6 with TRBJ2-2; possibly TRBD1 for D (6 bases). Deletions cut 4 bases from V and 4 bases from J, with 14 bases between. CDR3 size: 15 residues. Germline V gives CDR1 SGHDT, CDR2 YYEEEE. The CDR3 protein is CASSPTGAGTGELFF. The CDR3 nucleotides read TGTGCCAGCAGCCCGACAGGTGCGGGCACCGGGGAGCTGTTTTTT. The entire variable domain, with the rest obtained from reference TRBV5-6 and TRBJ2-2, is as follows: DAGVTQSPTHLIKTRGQQVTLRCSPKSGHDTVSWYQQALGQGPQFIFQYYEEEERQRGNFPDRFSGHQFPNYSSELNVNALLLGDSALYLCASSPTGAGTGELFFGEGSRLTVL.

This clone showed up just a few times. DNA of the CDR3: TGTGCCAGCAGTGGGTCTGGGGTCCGTAAGTTGCCCCAGCATTTT. This codes for CASSGSGVRKLPQHF. The V gene is TRBV2, the J gene TRBJ1-5, with D hard to call. Germline V lookup: CDR1 SNHLY, CDR2 FYNNEI. V lost 4 bases to trimming and J lost 9 bases, with 19 bases between them. The CDR3 consists of 15 residues.

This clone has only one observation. CDR3 protein: CASSVGGGRPDTQYF. CDR3 bases: TGTGCCAGCAGCGTCGGGGGGGGGCGGCCAGATACGCAGTATTTT. The chain uses TRBV7-2 and TRBJ2-3; 8 bases agree with TRBD2. V lost 5 bases and J lost 4; bases outside the gene matches: 8. The CDR3 totals 15 residues. CDR1 is SGHTA, CDR2 FQGNSA, per germline.

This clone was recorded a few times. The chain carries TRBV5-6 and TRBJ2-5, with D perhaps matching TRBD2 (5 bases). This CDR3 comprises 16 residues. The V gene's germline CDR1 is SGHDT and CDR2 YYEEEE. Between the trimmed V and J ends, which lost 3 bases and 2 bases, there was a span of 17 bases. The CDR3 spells CASSSQLDYDQETQYF. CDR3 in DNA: TGTGCCAGCAGCTCGCAGCTTGACTATGATCAAGAGACCCAGTACTTC.

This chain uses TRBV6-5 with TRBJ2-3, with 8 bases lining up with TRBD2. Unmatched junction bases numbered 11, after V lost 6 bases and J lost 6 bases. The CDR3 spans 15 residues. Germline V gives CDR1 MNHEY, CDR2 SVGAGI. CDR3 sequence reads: CASRIALGLADTQYF. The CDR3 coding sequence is TGTGCCAGCAGAATCGCGCTAGGACTAGCTGATACGCAGTATTTT.

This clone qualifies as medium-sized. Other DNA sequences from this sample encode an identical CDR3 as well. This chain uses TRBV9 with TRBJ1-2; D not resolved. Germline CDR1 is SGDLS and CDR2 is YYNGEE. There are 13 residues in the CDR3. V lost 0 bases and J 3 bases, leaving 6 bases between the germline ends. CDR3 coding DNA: TGTGCCAGCAGCGTAGGGGGTGACTATGGCTACACCTTC. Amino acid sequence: CASSVGGDYGYTF.

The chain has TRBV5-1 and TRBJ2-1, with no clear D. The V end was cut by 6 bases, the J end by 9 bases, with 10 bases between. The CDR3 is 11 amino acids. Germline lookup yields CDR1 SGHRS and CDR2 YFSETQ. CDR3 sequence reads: CASNHKGEQFF. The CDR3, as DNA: TGCGCCAGCAACCACAAGGGTGAGCAGTTCTTC.

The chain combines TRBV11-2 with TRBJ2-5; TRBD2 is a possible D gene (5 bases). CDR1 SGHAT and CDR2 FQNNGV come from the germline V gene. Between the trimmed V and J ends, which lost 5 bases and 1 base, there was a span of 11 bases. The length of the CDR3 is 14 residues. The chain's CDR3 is CASSPPLGQETQYF. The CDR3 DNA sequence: TGTGCCAGCAGCCCCCCACTAGGCCAAGAGACCCAGTACTTC.

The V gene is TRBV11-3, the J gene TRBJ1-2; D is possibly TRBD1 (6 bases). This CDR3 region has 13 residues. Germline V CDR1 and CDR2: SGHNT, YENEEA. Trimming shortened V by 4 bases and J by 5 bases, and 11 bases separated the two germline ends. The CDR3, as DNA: TGTGCCAGCAGCTCAGTACAGGGTTATGGCTACACCTTC. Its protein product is CASSSVQGYGYTF.

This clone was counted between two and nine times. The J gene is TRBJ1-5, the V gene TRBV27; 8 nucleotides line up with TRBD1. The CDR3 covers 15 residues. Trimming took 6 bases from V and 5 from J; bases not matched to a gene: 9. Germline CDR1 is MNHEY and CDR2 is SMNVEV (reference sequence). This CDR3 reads CASSHGTGGDQPQHF. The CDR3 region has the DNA TGTGCCAGCAGCCATGGGACAGGCGGGGATCAGCCCCAGCATTTT.

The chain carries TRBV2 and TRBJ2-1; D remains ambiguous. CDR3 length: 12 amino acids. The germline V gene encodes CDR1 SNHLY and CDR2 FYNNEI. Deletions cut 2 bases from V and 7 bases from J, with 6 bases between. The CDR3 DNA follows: TGTGCCAGCAGTGAATACGGGAATGAGCAGTTCTTC. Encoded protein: CASSEYGNEQFF.

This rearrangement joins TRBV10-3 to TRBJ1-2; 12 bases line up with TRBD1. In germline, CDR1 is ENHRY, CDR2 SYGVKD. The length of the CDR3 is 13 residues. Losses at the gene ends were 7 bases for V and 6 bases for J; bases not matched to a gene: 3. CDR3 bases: TGTGCCATCACGGGACAGGGGGCGAATGGCTACACCTTC. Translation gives CAITGQGANGYTF.

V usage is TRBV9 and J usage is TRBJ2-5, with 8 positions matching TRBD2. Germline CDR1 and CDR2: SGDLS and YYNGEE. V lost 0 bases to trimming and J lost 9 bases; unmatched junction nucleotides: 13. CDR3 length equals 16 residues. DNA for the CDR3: TGTGCCAGCAGCGTAGATGGTGGGGCGGGGGGCCTACCCCAGTACTTC. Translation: CASSVDGGAGGLPQYF. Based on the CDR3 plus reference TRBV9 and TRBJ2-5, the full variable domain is DSGVTQTPKHLITATGQRVTLRCSPRSGDLSVYWYQQSLDQGLQFLIQYYNGEERAKGNILERFSAQQFPDLHSELNLSSLELGDSALYFCASSVDGGAGGLPQYFGPGTRLLVL.

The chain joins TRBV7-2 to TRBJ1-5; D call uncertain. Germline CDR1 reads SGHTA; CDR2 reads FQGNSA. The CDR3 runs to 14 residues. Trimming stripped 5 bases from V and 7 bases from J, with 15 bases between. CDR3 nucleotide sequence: TGTGCCAGCAGCGCCGGGTCCGTCGACCAGCCCCAGCATTTT. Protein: CASSAGSVDQPQHF.

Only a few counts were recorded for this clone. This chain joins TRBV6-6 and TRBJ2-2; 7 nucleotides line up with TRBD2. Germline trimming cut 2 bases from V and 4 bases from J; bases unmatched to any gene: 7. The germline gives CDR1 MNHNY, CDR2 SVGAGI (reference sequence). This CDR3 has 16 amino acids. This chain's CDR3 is CASSYRAGVGTGELFF. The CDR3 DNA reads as TGTGCCAGCAGTTACAGGGCGGGGGTCGGCACCGGGGAGCTGTTTTTT.

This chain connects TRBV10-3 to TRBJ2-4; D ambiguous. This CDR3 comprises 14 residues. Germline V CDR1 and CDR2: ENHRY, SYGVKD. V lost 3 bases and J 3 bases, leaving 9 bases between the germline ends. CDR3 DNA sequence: TGTGCCATCAGTGATCAAGTTCTCAAAAACATTCAGTACTTC. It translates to CAISDQVLKNIQYF.

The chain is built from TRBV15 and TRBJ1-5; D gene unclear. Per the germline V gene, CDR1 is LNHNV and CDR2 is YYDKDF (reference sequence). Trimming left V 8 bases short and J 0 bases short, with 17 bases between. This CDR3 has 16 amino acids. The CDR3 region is CATLKGAGYSNQPQHF. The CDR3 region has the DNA TGTGCCACCCTCAAGGGAGCAGGTTATAGCAATCAGCCCCAGCATTTT.

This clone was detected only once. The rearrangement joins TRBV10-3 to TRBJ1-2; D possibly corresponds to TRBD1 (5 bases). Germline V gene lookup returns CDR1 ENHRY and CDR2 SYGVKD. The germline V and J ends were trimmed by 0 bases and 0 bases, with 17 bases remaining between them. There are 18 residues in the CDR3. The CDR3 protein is CAISESRVYGATNYGYTF. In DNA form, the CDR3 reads TGTGCCATCAGTGAGTCGAGAGTCTATGGGGCAACTAACTATGGCTACACCTTC.

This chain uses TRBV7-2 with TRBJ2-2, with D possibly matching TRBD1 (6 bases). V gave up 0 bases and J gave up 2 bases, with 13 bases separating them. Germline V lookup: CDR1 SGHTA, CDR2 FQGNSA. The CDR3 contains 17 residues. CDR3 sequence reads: CASSLAQRTANTGELFF. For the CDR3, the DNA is TGTGCCAGCAGCTTAGCTCAGAGGACAGCCAACACCGGGGAGCTGTTTTTT.

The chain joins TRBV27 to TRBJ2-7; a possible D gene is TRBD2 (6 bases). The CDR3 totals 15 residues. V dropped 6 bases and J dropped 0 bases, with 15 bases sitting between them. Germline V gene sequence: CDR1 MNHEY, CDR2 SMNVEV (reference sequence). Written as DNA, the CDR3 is TGTGCCAGCAGCCACCAGCGGGTTAGCTCCTACGAGCAGTACTTC. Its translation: CASSHQRVSSYEQYF.